The subject of this entry is one TCR beta chain. The antigen remains undetermined. The data belong to a study of cytomegalovirus exposure and HLA in healthy donors. Per germline, CDR1 SGHRS and CDR2 YFSETQ. The CDR3 is made up of 16 amino acids. V was pared by 4 bases and J by 2 bases, with 9 bases of the junction left unmatched. General observations from the study: CMV antigen specificity was confirmed in vitro for a few CMV-associated chains. In an earlier analysis, in some 500 donors, most V segments appeared productive either ~90% or ~30% of the time.

Amplification used 60 Vbeta primers and 13 Jbeta primers. Here immunoSEQ multiplex PCR was the method, and the copy in TCRdb shows in-frame clones only, minus some. The sample records roughly 160,000 clones, about 82% being singletons. Healthy donors of bone marrow made up the group. The TCR was taken from a woman aged 45-65 years in good health and CMV-seropositive. The chain employs TRBV5-1 and TRBJ1-2; 9 positions agree with TRBD1. Sequenced material: PBMCs. Here the CDR3 DNA reads TGCGCCAGCAGCGCACCCGGGACAGGGCGAAACTATGGCTACACCTTC. It yields the protein CASSAPGTGRNYGYTF.